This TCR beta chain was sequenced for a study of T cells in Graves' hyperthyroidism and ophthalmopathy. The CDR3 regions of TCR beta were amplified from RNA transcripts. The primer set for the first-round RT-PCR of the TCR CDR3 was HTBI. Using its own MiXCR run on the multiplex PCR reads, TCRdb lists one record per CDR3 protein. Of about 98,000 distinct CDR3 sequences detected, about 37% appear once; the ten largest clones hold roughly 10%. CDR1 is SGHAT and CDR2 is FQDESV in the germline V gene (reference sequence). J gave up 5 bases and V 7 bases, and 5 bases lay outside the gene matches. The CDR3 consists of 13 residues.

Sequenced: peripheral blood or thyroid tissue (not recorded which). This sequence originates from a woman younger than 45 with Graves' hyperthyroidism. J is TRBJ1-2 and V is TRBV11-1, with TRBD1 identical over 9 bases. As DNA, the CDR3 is TGTGCCAGCAACGTGGGACAGGGTTATGGCTACACCTTC. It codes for CASNVGQGYGYTF.